These 32 T cell receptor beta chains share one sample of origin, sequenced in a study of blood T cell repertoires in COVID-19. Profiled with immunoSEQ multiplex PCR; TCRdb holds only in-frame clones, not every one. The table has about 480,000 clones, around nine tenths seen once. The sample comprised PBMCs or T cells enriched from blood (not recorded which). The receptor set was obtained from a woman younger than 30 with acute COVID-19.

The chain has TRBV7-9 and TRBJ1-2; weak D call: TRBD1 (6 bases). Germline V gene sequence: CDR1 SEHNR, CDR2 FQNEAQ (reference sequence). CDR3 length: 16 amino acids. Trimming left V 2 bases short and J 4 bases short, with 17 bases between. CDR3 protein: CASSLKWTDSTYGYTF. The DNA for the CDR3 is TGTGCCAGCAGCTTAAAGTGGACAGATAGCACCTATGGCTACACCTTC.

V and J are TRBV7-2 and TRBJ1-2; D uncertain. V shed 2 bases and J shed 7 bases, with 14 bases lying between them. Germline lookup yields CDR1 SGHTA and CDR2 FQGNSA. The CDR3 consists of 14 residues. The CDR3 DNA sequence: TGTGCCAGCAGCTTATGGAGATCAAATGGTGGCTACACCTTC. It encodes CASSLWRSNGGYTF.

This clone was recorded once. The chain joins TRBV11-3 to TRBJ2-2, with D unclear. The CDR3 consists of 15 residues. The V end was cut by 3 bases, the J end by 5 bases, with 13 bases between. Germline CDR1 is SGHNT and CDR2 is YENEEA. The CDR3 region has the DNA TGTGCCAGCAGCTTCGATAGATCATCAACCGGGGAGCTGTTTTTT. This codes for CASSFDRSSTGELFF. Supplemented by reference TRBV11-3 and TRBJ2-2, the full variable domain reads EAGVVQSPRYKIIEKKQPVAFWCNPISGHNTLYWYLQNLGQGPELLIRYENEEAVDDSQLPKDRFSAERLKGVDSTLKIQPAELGDSAVYLCASSFDRSSTGELFFGEGSRLTVL.

CDR3 sequence: CASSLAGVGSYEQYF. The CDR3 nucleotides are TGTGCCAGCAGCTTAGCGGGGGTTGGATCCTACGAGCAGTACTTC. This sequence joins TRBV11-2 and TRBJ2-7; a possible D gene is TRBD2 (6 bases). There are 15 residues in the CDR3. Per the germline V gene, CDR1 is SGHAT and CDR2 is FQNNGV. Trimming left V 1 base short and J 1 base short, with 11 bases between.

This sequence joins TRBV12-3 or TRBV12-4 and TRBJ2-5, with TRBD1 matching 8 bases. There are 13 residues in the CDR3. Trimming at V came to 7 bases and at J to 2 bases, leaving 3 bases not matched to a gene. The CDR3 sequence: CASTYRGQETQYF. The CDR3 DNA follows: TGTGCCAGCACCTACAGGGGGCAAGAGACCCAGTACTTC.

This rearrangement joins TRBV5-1 to TRBJ2-2, with D maybe TRBD1 (5 bases). The germline CDR1 and CDR2 sequences are SGHRS and YFSETQ. Trimming pared 4 bases from V and 4 bases from J, leaving 11 bases between. This CDR3 contains 14 residues. The CDR3 nucleotides read TGCGCCAGCAGCCCAGGGATGGTCACCGGGGAGCTGTTTTTT. It yields the protein CASSPGMVTGELFF. Supplemented by reference TRBV5-1 and TRBJ2-2, the full variable domain reads KAGVTQTPRYLIKTRGQQVTLSCSPISGHRSVSWYQQTPGQGLQFLFEYFSETQRNKGNFPGRFSGRQFSNSRSEMNVSTLELGDSALYLCASSPGMVTGELFFGEGSRLTVL.

This chain uses TRBV4-3 with TRBJ2-5; 15 positions match TRBD2. The CDR3 runs to 15 residues. The germline gives CDR1 LGHNA, CDR2 YSLEER. V trimming: 4 bases; J trimming: 4 bases; junction bases outside the gene matches: 1. The CDR3 sequence is CASSPGLAGGETQYF. Here the CDR3 DNA reads TGCGCCAGCAGCCCGGGACTAGCGGGAGGAGAGACCCAGTACTTC.

The chain is built from TRBV3-1 (or the pseudogene TRBV3-2) and TRBJ2-7, with D uncertain. The V gene lost 6 bases and the J gene lost 3 bases, with 6 bases spanning the gap. Per germline, CDR1 LGHDT and CDR2 YNNKEL (reference sequence). This CDR3 has 11 residues. CDR3 nucleotides: TGTGCCAGCAGTCCTATCTACGAGCAGTACTTC. Translation gives CASSPIYEQYF.

Of note for this clone: Within the sample, other DNA sequences also encode this same CDR3. The chain employs TRBV28 and TRBJ1-6; 8 bases map to TRBD1. Germline lookup yields CDR1 MDHEN and CDR2 SYDVKM. This CDR3 has 15 residues. V lost 5 bases to trimming and J lost 7 bases; unmatched junction nucleotides: 7. CDR3 nucleotides: TGTGCCAGCAGTCCCCAGGGGGCACGAAATTCACCCCTCCACTTT. Protein sequence: CASSPQGARNSPLHF.

V and J are TRBV27 and TRBJ2-1, with D perhaps TRBD1 (5 bases). From germline, CDR1 is MNHEY and CDR2 SMNVEV (reference sequence). The V end was cut by 8 bases, the J end by 1 base, with 9 bases between. The CDR3 has 13 residues. CDR3 sequence (DNA): TGTGCCAGCGCAGGGAAATCCTACAATGAGCAGTTCTTC. This gives the protein CASAGKSYNEQFF.

The V and J genes are TRBV28 and TRBJ1-2; 11 bases fit TRBD1. The CDR3 loop spans 16 amino acids. V shed 5 bases and J 0 bases; nucleotides not matched to a gene: 5. Germline V CDR1 and CDR2: MDHEN, SYDVKM. The CDR3 loop reads CASSAPGQGANYGYTF. CDR3 nucleotide sequence: TGTGCCAGCAGTGCCCCGGGACAGGGGGCTAACTATGGCTACACCTTC.

This chain joins TRBV19 and TRBJ1-6; D not resolved. This CDR3 has 16 amino acids. Trimming removed 5 bases from V and 4 bases from J, with 15 bases in between. CDR1 is LNHDA, CDR2 SQIVND, per germline (reference sequence). The DNA for the CDR3 is TGTGCCAGTAGTGAGACACTCAAACGGTATAATTCACCCCTCCACTTT. Translated: CASSETLKRYNSPLHF.

The CDR3 sequence is CASSLGQAGTDTQYF. CDR3 sequence (DNA): TGTGCCAGCAGCTTAGGACAGGCAGGCACAGATACGCAGTATTTT. V and J are TRBV7-2 and TRBJ2-3; a possible D gene is TRBD1 (6 bases). Trimming cost V 1 base and J 1 base, with 9 bases left between them. This CDR3 has 15 residues. CDR1 is SGHTA and CDR2 is FQGNSA in the germline V gene. Full variable domain (missing parts from reference TRBV7-2 and TRBJ2-3): GAGVSQSPSNKVTEKGKDVELRCDPISGHTALYWYRQSLGQGLEFLIYFQGNSAPDKSGLPSDRFSAERTGGSVSTLTIQRTQQEDSAVYLCASSLGQAGTDTQYFGPGTRLTVL.

The CDR3 nucleotides read TGCGCCAGCAGCTTGGCCGGGGATCCCTACGAGCAGTACTTC. Protein product: CASSLAGDPYEQYF. This chain joins TRBV5-1 and TRBJ2-7, with D possibly matching TRBD2 (5 bases). The germline gives CDR1 SGHRS, CDR2 YFSETQ. This CDR3 comprises 14 residues. The ends were cut back, 0 bases at V and 2 bases at J, with 9 bases in the middle.

The chain links TRBV29-1 to TRBJ2-1; 10 nucleotides line up with TRBD2. There are 16 residues in the CDR3. The V gene end was trimmed by 0 bases and the J gene end by 8 bases; junction bases not matched to a gene: 10. Germline V gene data show CDR1 as SQVTM and CDR2 as ANQGSEA. The CDR3: CSVEDPRSGGLDEQFF. The CDR3 DNA reads TGCAGCGTTGAAGATCCCCGTAGCGGGGGGCTCGATGAGCAGTTCTTC.

The chain carries TRBV25-1 and TRBJ1-2, with D perhaps matching TRBD1 (6 bases). Germline V gene sequence: CDR1 MGHDK, CDR2 SYGVNS. V lost 8 bases, J lost 4 bases, and 14 bases lay in between. The CDR3 is 13 residues long. CDR3 nucleotide sequence: TGTGCCAGCGCCGATGGCAGGGGCTATGGCTACACCTTC. Translating gives CASADGRGYGYTF.

The V gene is TRBV19, the J gene TRBJ2-2, with 8 positions matching TRBD2. There are 15 residues in the CDR3. The J segment lost 3 bases and the V segment lost 6 bases, leaving 6 bases of the junction unmatched. Looked up from germline, CDR1 is LNHDA and CDR2 is SQIVND (reference sequence). CDR3 DNA: TGTGCCAGTAGACATCGGACTAGCTACACCGGGGAGCTGTTTTTT. Amino acid sequence: CASRHRTSYTGELFF.

The chain joins TRBV9 to TRBJ2-3; TRBD2 matches at 8 bases. CDR3 size: 16 residues. CDR1 is SGDLS, CDR2 YYNGEE, per germline. With 0 bases clipped from V and 1 base from J, the junction kept 4 bases outside the gene matches. The DNA of the CDR3 is TGTGCCAGCAGCGTAGGCGGGGGGCCAGGCACAGATACGCAGTATTTT. It specifies CASSVGGGPGTDTQYF.

This chain links TRBV25-1 with TRBJ2-5; tentative D call: TRBD2 (6 bases). Deletions cut 2 bases from V and 5 bases from J, with 9 bases between. Germline V CDR1 and CDR2: MGHDK, SYGVNS. The CDR3 extends over 13 amino acids. This CDR3 reads CASSEATSETQYF. The CDR3 nucleotides are TGTGCCAGCAGTGAAGCTACTAGCGAGACCCAGTACTTC.

The rearrangement uses TRBV19 and TRBJ2-3; TRBD1 matches at 7 bases. J lost 4 bases, V lost 5 bases, and 12 bases had no gene match. This CDR3 comprises 16 residues. Germline V CDR1 and CDR2: LNHDA, SQIVND (reference sequence). The CDR3 is CASSPGQAVGADTQYF. The CDR3 coding sequence is TGTGCCAGTAGTCCCGGACAGGCTGTCGGGGCAGATACGCAGTATTTT.

This sequence joins TRBV27 and TRBJ1-1, with a possible D match to TRBD1 (5 bases). The CDR3 sequence is 15 residues long. Trimming pared 5 bases from V and 1 base from J, leaving 14 bases between. Germline values: CDR1 MNHEY, CDR2 SMNVEV (reference sequence). In DNA form, the CDR3 reads TGTGCCAGCAGTCCTACGGTGGGGGGGAACACTGAAGCTTTCTTT. It codes for CASSPTVGGNTEAFF.

This sequence joins TRBV19 and TRBJ2-7; TRBD2 agrees at 10 bases. Germline V CDR1 and CDR2: LNHDA, SQIVND (reference sequence). There are 14 residues in the CDR3. V shed 6 bases, J shed 1 base, and the junction held 3 bases outside the gene matches. The CDR3 spells CASRPSGGSYEQYF. The CDR3 DNA follows: TGTGCCAGTAGACCTAGCGGGGGTTCCTACGAGCAGTACTTC.

The rearrangement joins TRBV28 to TRBJ2-1, with 10 bases fitting TRBD2. Germline CDR1 is MDHEN and CDR2 is SYDVKM. CDR3 length equals 18 residues. Losses at the gene ends were 6 bases for V and 8 bases for J; bases not matched to a gene: 19. The CDR3 nucleotides read TGTGCCAGCAGACCGCTATGGACTAGCGGTTTTCTTGAGGATGAGCAGTTCTTC. Its protein product is CASRPLWTSGFLEDEQFF. Variable domain in full (rest from reference TRBV28 and TRBJ2-1): DVKVTQSSRYLVKRTGEKVFLECVQDMDHENMFWYRQDPGLGLRLIYFSYDVKMKEKGDIPEGYSVSREKKERFSLILESASTNQTSMYLCASRPLWTSGFLEDEQFFGPGTRLTVL.

The V call is TRBV28, the J call TRBJ2-3; D not certain. There are 12 residues in the CDR3. Germline V gives CDR1 MDHEN, CDR2 SYDVKM. The germline V and J ends were trimmed by 1 base and 6 bases, with 5 bases remaining between them. The CDR3 nucleotides read TGTGCCAGCAGTTTATTTCCGGATACGCAGTATTTT. This sequence encodes CASSLFPDTQYF.

The chain has TRBV9 and TRBJ1-4; D is perhaps TRBD1 (6 bases). Trimming took 4 bases from V and 7 from J, leaving 17 bases between them. Germline V gene data show CDR1 as SGDLS and CDR2 as YYNGEE. CDR3 size: 15 residues. CDR3 sequence reads: CASSRYTGLSEKLFF. CDR3 coding DNA: TGTGCCAGCAGCCGATATACAGGGTTGAGTGAAAAACTGTTTTTT.

This clone was detected only once. V gene TRBV5-6 combines with J gene TRBJ2-7; the D gene is possibly TRBD1 (6 bases). Trimming stripped 3 bases from V and 3 bases from J, with 19 bases between. Germline V gene lookup returns CDR1 SGHDT and CDR2 YYEEEE. The CDR3 is made up of 16 amino acids. CDR3: CASSSDRTGSYYEQYF. In DNA, the CDR3 is TGTGCCAGCAGCTCAGACAGGACCGGTTCTTACTACGAGCAGTACTTC.

This chain uses TRBV9 with TRBJ2-7; perhaps TRBD1 as D (5 bases). In germline, CDR1 is SGDLS, CDR2 YYNGEE. CDR3 length: 14 residues. V shed 5 bases and J shed 7 bases, with 19 bases lying between them. The CDR3 region has the DNA TGTGCCAGCAGTCGACTTTGGGGCCAGGGAGAGCAGTACTTC. Encoded protein: CASSRLWGQGEQYF.

The CDR3 here is CATSRDKRVSSYEQYF. The CDR3 coding sequence is TGTGCCACCAGCAGAGATAAGAGAGTTAGTAGCTACGAGCAGTACTTC. J is TRBJ2-7 and V is TRBV15; unclear D gene. Germline lookup yields CDR1 LNHNV and CDR2 YYDKDF (reference sequence). CDR3 length: 16 amino acids. V lost 0 bases to trimming and J lost 3 bases, with 15 bases between them.

The rearrangement uses TRBV9 and TRBJ1-3; D is unresolved. CDR1 is SGDLS, CDR2 YYNGEE, per germline. V was trimmed by 1 base and J by 1 base, leaving 9 bases between them. CDR3 length equals 15 residues. The CDR3 nucleotides are TGTGCCAGCAGCGTAACCCCGGGATCTGGAAACACCATATATTTT. As protein: CASSVTPGSGNTIYF.

V gene TRBV5-1 combines with J gene TRBJ1-2; the D is unclear. The CDR3 has 12 residues. Trimming pared 3 bases from V and 6 bases from J, leaving 9 bases between. Germline CDR1 reads SGHRS; CDR2 reads YFSETQ. The CDR3 nucleotides read TGCGCCAGCAGCTGGGCAGAGAATGGCTACACCTTC. Translating gives CASSWAENGYTF.

The V gene is TRBV2, the J gene TRBJ1-2; 8 positions match TRBD1. This CDR3 is 14 amino acids long. J was trimmed by 8 bases and V by 5 bases; bases with no gene match: 10. Per germline, CDR1 SNHLY and CDR2 FYNNEI. CDR3 DNA sequence: TGTGCCAGCAGTCCGGGACAGGTGCCGAGGGGCTACACCTTC. Its translation: CASSPGQVPRGYTF. The entire variable domain, with the rest obtained from reference TRBV2 and TRBJ1-2, is as follows: EPEVTQTPSHQVTQMGQEVILRCVPISNHLYFYWYRQILGQKVEFLVSFYNNEISEKSEIFDDQFSVERPDGSNFTLKIRSTKLEDSAMYFCASSPGQVPRGYTFGSGTRLTVV.

V is TRBV7-2 and J is TRBJ1-1, with 10 bases aligning to TRBD1. In germline, CDR1 is SGHTA, CDR2 FQGNSA. This CDR3 spans 13 amino acids. Trimming cost V 3 bases and J 8 bases; bases outside gene matches: 3. As DNA, the CDR3 is TGTGCCAGCAGCTTCACGGGACAGGGGGAAGCTTTCTTT. It is translated as CASSFTGQGEAFF.